These 27 T cell receptor beta chains originate from one sample sequenced in a study of blood T cell repertoires in COVID-19. TCRdb's table, derived via immunoSEQ multiplex PCR, lists solely in-frame clones and lacks some. This table holds fewer than 200,000 clones, roughly 81% found once. The source material was peripheral blood. The receptors were sampled from a man aged 35-49 years who had recovered from COVID-19.

V and J are TRBV24-1 and TRBJ2-1; D not certain. CDR1 and CDR2 from the germline V gene are KGHDR and SFDVKD. The CDR3 has 14 amino acids. Trimming shortened V by 7 bases and J by 4 bases, and 13 bases separated the two germline ends. Here the CDR3 DNA reads TGTGCCACCAGCAGGAACCCTCTGTACAATGAGCAGTTCTTC. It yields the protein CATSRNPLYNEQFF.

The chain has TRBV18 and TRBJ1-3; D is uncertain. This CDR3 has 16 residues. The V end was cut by 3 bases, the J end by 0 bases, with 12 bases between. Germline CDR1 reads KGHSH; CDR2 reads LQKENI. The CDR3 DNA is TGTGCCAGCTCACCTCGTGGTAGAACCTCTGGAAACACCATATATTTT. Translated: CASSPRGRTSGNTIYF.

The V and J genes are TRBV7-6 and TRBJ1-5; TRBD1 agrees at 10 bases. The CDR3 sequence is 16 residues long. Looked up from germline, CDR1 is SGHVS and CDR2 is FNYEAQ. J lost 0 bases, V lost 5 bases, and 4 bases had no gene match. This CDR3 is CASSQGQGYSNQPQHF. In nucleotides, the CDR3 is TGTGCCAGCAGCCAGGGACAGGGGTATAGCAATCAGCCCCAGCATTTT.

This CDR3 is CASGTGAGGYTF. The CDR3, as DNA: TGTGCCAGCGGAACAGGGGCTGGTGGCTACACCTTC. The chain links TRBV12-3 or TRBV12-4 to TRBJ1-2; 7 bases agree with TRBD1. The V gene end was trimmed by 8 bases and the J gene end by 7 bases; junction bases not matched to a gene: 7. CDR3 length: 12 amino acids.

Concerning this clone itself: Other DNA sequences within the sample encode an identical CDR3. This rearrangement joins TRBV12-3 or TRBV12-4 to TRBJ2-7, with TRBD2 matching 7 bases. The CDR3 has 13 amino acids. After removal of 5 bases from V and 1 base from J, the junction contained 2 bases not matched to a gene. The CDR3 spells CASSPGGSYEQYF. The CDR3 DNA reads as TGTGCCAGCAGTCCCGGGGGGTCCTACGAGCAGTACTTC.

V usage is TRBV11-2 and J usage is TRBJ2-6, with D tentatively TRBD1 (5 bases). Germline lookup yields CDR1 SGHAT and CDR2 FQNNGV. This CDR3 has 15 residues. V was trimmed by 6 bases and J by 2 bases, leaving 11 bases between them. The CDR3 nucleotides are TGTGCCAGCAGACAGGTTGGCACTGGGGCCAACGTCCTGACTTTC. This encodes CASRQVGTGANVLTF. The complete variable domain, with remaining parts taken from reference TRBV11-2 and TRBJ2-6, reads EAGVAQSPRYKIIEKRQSVAFWCNPISGHATLYWYQQILGQGPKLLIQFQNNGVVDDSQLPKDRFSAERLKGVDSTLKIQPAKLEDSAVYLCASRQVGTGANVLTFGAGSRLTVL.

This clone has just one count. The chain links TRBV5-8 to TRBJ1-2; possible D gene TRBD1, 5 bases. Between the trimmed V and J ends, which lost 2 bases and 7 bases, there was a span of 18 bases. Looked up from germline, CDR1 is SGHTS and CDR2 is YDEGEE. This CDR3 is built from 15 residues. The DNA for the CDR3 is TGTGCCAGCAGCTTTTTGGGGGGAACGAGCGGTGGCTACACCTTC. Translating it yields CASSFLGGTSGGYTF.

The V and J genes are TRBV20-1 and TRBJ2-7, with TRBD2 identical over 7 bases. Germline lookup yields CDR1 DFQATT and CDR2 SNEGSKA (reference sequence). V gave up 3 bases and J gave up 7 bases; unmatched junction bases: 9. The length of the CDR3 is 13 residues. For the CDR3, the DNA is TGCAGTGCTAGTTGGCAGGGAGGGAGGGAGCAGTACTTC. Protein: CSASWQGGREQYF.

The chain joins TRBV6-5 to TRBJ1-5; D might be TRBD1 (5 bases). This CDR3 contains 15 residues. Between the trimmed V and J ends, which lost 5 bases and 5 bases, there was a span of 16 bases. Germline V gene data show CDR1 as MNHEY and CDR2 as SVGAGI. The CDR3 nucleotides read TGTGCCAGCAGTCGGCGGGGGGGATTCCATCAGCCCCAGCATTTT. It specifies CASSRRGGFHQPQHF.

This clone was counted a few times. The chain joins TRBV4-3 to TRBJ2-2; unclear D gene. Germline CDR1 is LGHNA and CDR2 is YSLEER. CDR3 size: 17 residues. The ends were cut back, 0 bases at V and 4 bases at J, with 15 bases in the middle. CDR3 sequence (DNA): TGCGCCAGCAGCCAAGATGGAACGTTGCGGCTCACCGGGGAGCTGTTTTTT. Translating gives CASSQDGTLRLTGELFF.

The CDR3 region has the DNA TGCAGTGCTAGGCGGGAGAGCGAGCAGTACTTC. This sequence encodes CSARRESEQYF. The chain carries TRBV20-1 and TRBJ2-7, with TRBD2 identical over 7 bases. CDR1 DFQATT and CDR2 SNEGSKA come from the germline V gene (reference sequence). The CDR3 is made up of 11 amino acids. V lost 3 bases to trimming and J lost 6 bases; unmatched junction nucleotides: 2.

The chain employs TRBV19 and TRBJ1-1; D unresolved. The V gene's germline CDR1 is LNHDA and CDR2 SQIVND (reference sequence). There are 16 residues in the CDR3. Trimming pared 4 bases from V and 1 base from J, leaving 16 bases between. The chain's CDR3 is CASSTTEEPRNTEAFF. In DNA, the CDR3 is TGTGCCAGTAGTACGACCGAGGAACCGAGGAACACTGAAGCTTTCTTT.

This clone was recorded once. The J gene is TRBJ1-3, the V gene TRBV5-6; maybe TRBD1 (5 bases). The CDR3 covers 16 residues. Germline V gene data show CDR1 as SGHDT and CDR2 as YYEEEE. The V gene lost 4 bases and the J gene lost 7 bases, with 21 bases spanning the gap. The CDR3 spells CASSPRRTNSRNTIYF. The CDR3, as DNA: TGTGCCAGCAGCCCGCGGCGGACAAACTCTAGGAACACCATATATTTT.

There are a few counts of this clone. V and J are TRBV7-2 and TRBJ1-2, with D maybe TRBD1 (5 bases). The CDR3 is 13 amino acids. The V and J ends lost 2 bases and 4 bases respectively, with 8 bases between them. Per germline, CDR1 SGHTA and CDR2 FQGNSA. The CDR3 DNA reads TGTGCCAGCAGCTTACGGGGGAGCTATGGCTACACCTTC. Its protein is CASSLRGSYGYTF.

J is TRBJ2-1 and V is TRBV4-1; D call uncertain. V dropped 1 base and J dropped 0 bases, with 16 bases sitting between them. Germline V gene sequence: CDR1 MGHRA, CDR2 YSYEKL. CDR3 length equals 18 residues. The CDR3 DNA follows: TGCGCCAGCAGCCAAGCCTACTCCCTTTTAGACTCCTACAATGAGCAGTTCTTC. It is translated as CASSQAYSLLDSYNEQFF.

The chain links TRBV4-3 to TRBJ1-1, with D tentatively TRBD1 (5 bases). With 0 bases removed from V and 1 base from J, the gap between germline ends came to 12 bases. CDR1 and CDR2 from the germline V gene are LGHNA and YSLEER. The CDR3 contains 16 residues. The CDR3 here is CASSQDLQVGNTEAFF. The CDR3 region has the DNA TGCGCCAGCAGCCAAGATCTACAGGTCGGGAACACTGAAGCTTTCTTT.

This clone was detected a few times. The genes are TRBV10-3 and TRBJ2-3, with 8 positions matching TRBD2. The CDR3 is 18 amino acids. Germline values: CDR1 ENHRY, CDR2 SYGVKD. Unmatched junction bases numbered 21, after V lost 10 bases and J lost 3 bases. The CDR3 reads CATSPFGGVRGRTDTQYF. The DNA for the CDR3 is TGTGCCACCTCACCCTTCGGGGGGGTTAGAGGTAGGACAGATACGCAGTATTTT.

The chain combines TRBV4-2 with TRBJ2-2; possibly TRBD2 for D (6 bases). The CDR3 sequence is 15 residues long. Germline V gene sequence: CDR1 LGHNA, CDR2 YNFKEQ. Trimming took off 1 base at V and 4 bases at J, with 10 bases between the two ends. The CDR3 spells CASSQGDLPTGELFF. For the CDR3, the DNA is TGTGCCAGCAGCCAAGGGGACTTACCCACCGGGGAGCTGTTTTTT.

J is TRBJ1-5 and V is TRBV6-2 or TRBV6-3, with D maybe TRBD1 (6 bases). Between the trimmed V and J ends, which lost 6 bases and 6 bases, there was a span of 12 bases. The CDR3 is 13 amino acids. CDR1 and CDR2 (germline): MNHEY, SVGEGT. CDR3 nucleotide sequence: TGTGCCAGCAGCCAGGGGTTAGGTCAGCCCCAGCATTTT. Translating it yields CASSQGLGQPQHF.

J is TRBJ2-7 and V is TRBV6-5; possibly TRBD1 for D (6 bases). CDR1 MNHEY and CDR2 SVGAGI come from the germline V gene. V dropped 6 bases and J dropped 5 bases, with 20 bases sitting between them. The CDR3 totals 15 residues. The CDR3 protein is CASRWGTTDPNEQYF. The DNA of the CDR3 is TGTGCCAGCAGGTGGGGGACAACAGACCCCAACGAGCAGTACTTC.

The DNA of the CDR3 is TGTGCCAGCTCAGCCGACGGGTCAGATACGCAGTATTTT. This sequence encodes CASSADGSDTQYF. The V gene is TRBV18, the J gene TRBJ2-3; D gene ambiguous. The CDR3 is 13 amino acids. Deletions cut 5 bases from V and 4 bases from J, with 10 bases between. Germline V CDR1 and CDR2: KGHSH, LQKENI.

This chain links TRBV7-2 with TRBJ2-5, with TRBD1 matching 8 bases. The junction had 7 bases not matched to a gene; V was cut back by 5 bases and J by 5 bases. This CDR3 is built from 14 residues. Germline loops: CDR1 SGHTA, CDR2 FQGNSA. The CDR3 sequence is CASSPDRAWETQYF. The CDR3 DNA sequence: TGTGCCAGCAGCCCGGACAGGGCTTGGGAGACCCAGTACTTC.

This clone turned up a few times. The chain has TRBV4-2 and TRBJ2-7; 7 nucleotides agree with TRBD1. This CDR3 has 16 residues. V shed 1 base and J 1 base; nucleotides not matched to a gene: 7. Germline-derived CDR1 and CDR2 are LGHNA and YNFKEQ. This CDR3 is CASSQGKSGGSYEQYF. CDR3 nucleotides: TGTGCCAGCAGCCAAGGAAAGTCAGGGGGATCCTACGAGCAGTACTTC.

The CDR3 DNA is TGTGCCAGCAGTTCGACAGGGGGTTTCACTGAAGCTTTCTTT. Its protein is CASSSTGGFTEAFF. The chain carries TRBV6-2 or TRBV6-3 and TRBJ1-1; 9 bases match TRBD1. Germline trimming cut 4 bases from V and 4 bases from J; bases unmatched to any gene: 4. Germline V gene lookup returns CDR1 MNHEY and CDR2 SVGEGT. This CDR3 spans 14 amino acids.

This chain uses TRBV3-1 (or the pseudogene TRBV3-2) with TRBJ2-1, with 11 positions matching TRBD2. Per the germline V gene, CDR1 is LGHDT and CDR2 is YNNKEL (reference sequence). This CDR3 spans 16 amino acids. Trimming cost V 2 bases and J 4 bases; bases outside gene matches: 4. CDR3 region: CASSQTGTSGYNEQFF. The DNA of the CDR3 is TGTGCCAGCAGCCAAACCGGGACTAGCGGTTACAATGAGCAGTTCTTC.

CDR3 DNA: TGCGCCAGCAGCTATACAGGGACGGCAGAGACCCAGTACTTC. This gives the protein CASSYTGTAETQYF. This chain uses TRBV5-1 with TRBJ2-5, with a weak D call TRBD1 (6 bases). The length of the CDR3 is 14 residues. Germline V lookup: CDR1 SGHRS, CDR2 YFSETQ. Trimming removed 3 bases from V and 4 bases from J, with 13 bases in between.

This rearrangement joins TRBV10-3 to TRBJ2-3, with TRBD2 matching 8 bases. CDR3 size: 17 residues. Per the germline V gene, CDR1 is ENHRY and CDR2 is SYGVKD. With 10 bases clipped from V and 4 bases from J, the junction kept 19 bases outside the gene matches. The CDR3 loop reads CATRRGVGTSYSDTQYF. DNA of the CDR3: TGTGCCACCCGGAGAGGGGTTGGGACTAGTTACTCAGATACGCAGTATTTT.